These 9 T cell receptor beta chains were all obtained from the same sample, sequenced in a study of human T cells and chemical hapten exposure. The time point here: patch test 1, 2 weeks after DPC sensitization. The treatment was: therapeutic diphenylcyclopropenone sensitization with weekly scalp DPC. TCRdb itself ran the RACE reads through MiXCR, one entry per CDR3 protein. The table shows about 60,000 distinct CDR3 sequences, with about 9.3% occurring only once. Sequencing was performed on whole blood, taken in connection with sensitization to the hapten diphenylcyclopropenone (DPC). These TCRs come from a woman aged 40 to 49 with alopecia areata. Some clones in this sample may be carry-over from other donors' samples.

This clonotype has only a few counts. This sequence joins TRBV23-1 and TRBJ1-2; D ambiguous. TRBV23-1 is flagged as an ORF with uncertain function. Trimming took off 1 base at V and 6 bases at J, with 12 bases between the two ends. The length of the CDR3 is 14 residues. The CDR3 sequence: CASSQFRQLHGYTF. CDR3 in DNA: TGCGCCAGCAGTCAATTCCGGCAGCTTCATGGCTACACCTTC.

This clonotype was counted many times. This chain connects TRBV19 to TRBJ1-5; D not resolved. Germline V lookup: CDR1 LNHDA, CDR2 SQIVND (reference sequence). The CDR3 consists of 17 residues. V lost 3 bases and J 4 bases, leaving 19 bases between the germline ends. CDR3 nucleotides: TGTGCCAGTAGTATGATGCTGGGGTCACCACGAAATCAGCCCCAGCATTTT. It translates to CASSMMLGSPRNQPQHF.

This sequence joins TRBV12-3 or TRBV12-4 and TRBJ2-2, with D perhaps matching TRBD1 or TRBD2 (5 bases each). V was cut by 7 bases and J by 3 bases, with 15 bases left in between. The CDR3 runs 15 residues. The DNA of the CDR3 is TGTGCCAGCACCCTCCCATGGGGACACACCGGGGAGCTGTTTTTT. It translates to CASTLPWGHTGELFF.

CDR3 residues: CASSLTRGNIQYF. CDR3 nucleotide sequence: TGTGCCAGCAGCTTGACACGGGGAAACATTCAGTACTTC. The chain has TRBV5-6 and TRBJ2-4; D possibly corresponds to TRBD2 (5 bases). Trimming shortened V by 1 base and J by 6 bases, and 8 bases separated the two germline ends. The CDR3 sequence is 13 residues long. Germline CDR1 reads SGHDT; CDR2 reads YYEEEE.

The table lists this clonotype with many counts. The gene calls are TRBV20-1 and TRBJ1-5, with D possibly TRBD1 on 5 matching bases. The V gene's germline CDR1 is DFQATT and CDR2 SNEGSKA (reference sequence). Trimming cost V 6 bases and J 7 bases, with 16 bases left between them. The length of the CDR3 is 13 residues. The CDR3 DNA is TGCAGTGCCGGGGTGGGGGGACGGCAGCCCCAGCATTTT. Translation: CSAGVGGRQPQHF.

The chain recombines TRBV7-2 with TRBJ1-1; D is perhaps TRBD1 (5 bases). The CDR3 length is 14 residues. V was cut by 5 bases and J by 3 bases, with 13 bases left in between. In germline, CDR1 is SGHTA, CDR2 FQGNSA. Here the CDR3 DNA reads TGTGCCAGCAGCATTGCCCGACAGCACACTGAAGCTTTCTTT. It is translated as CASSIARQHTEAFF.

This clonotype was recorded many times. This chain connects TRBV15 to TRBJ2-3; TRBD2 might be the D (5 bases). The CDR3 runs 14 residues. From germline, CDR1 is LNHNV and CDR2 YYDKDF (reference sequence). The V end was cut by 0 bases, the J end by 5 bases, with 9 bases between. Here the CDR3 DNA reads TGTGCCACCAGCAGAGATCGGGCGGGAGATACGCAGTATTTT. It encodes CATSRDRAGDTQYF.

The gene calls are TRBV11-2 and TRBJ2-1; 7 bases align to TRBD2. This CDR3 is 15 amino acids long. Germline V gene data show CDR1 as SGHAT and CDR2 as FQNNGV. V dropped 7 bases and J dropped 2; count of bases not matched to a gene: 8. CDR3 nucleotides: TGTGCCAGCACCCCACGGCGGGGGACCTACAATGAGCAGTTCTTC. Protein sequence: CASTPRRGTYNEQFF.

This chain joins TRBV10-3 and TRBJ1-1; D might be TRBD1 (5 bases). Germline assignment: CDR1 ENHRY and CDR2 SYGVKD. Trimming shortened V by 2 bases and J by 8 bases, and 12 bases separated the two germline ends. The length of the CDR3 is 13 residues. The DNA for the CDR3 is TGTGCCATCAGTGAGACGGACAATTGGGAAGCTTTCTTT. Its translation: CAISETDNWEAFF.